The clone carrying this T cell receptor beta chain has only one observation. The antigen is undetermined. Clones were read by immunoSEQ multiplex PCR, and TCRdb kept only the in-frame ones, dropping some. The sample shows some 2,000,000 clones, 90% to 96% of them seen only once. The data derive from a study of shared clonotypes between healthy human individuals. V was trimmed by 5 bases and J by 4 bases, leaving 21 bases between them. The CDR3 length is 17 residues. Germline V gene lookup returns CDR1 LNHNV and CDR2 YYDKDF (reference sequence). Study-wide points: Generally, naive subsets (rather than memory subsets) showed larger estimated richness. The low donor count limited represented genetic and exposure-history diversity.

Sequenced sample: naive CD4+ T cells sorted from blood. Subset: CD45RA+ positively selected. This receptor was identified in a man aged 18 to 29 in good health. V gene TRBV15 combines with J gene TRBJ2-4, with D perhaps TRBD1 (6 bases). As DNA, the CDR3 is TGTGCCACCAGCGGAGGTGCAGGGGAAGCGCGAAAAAACATTCAGTACTTC. Protein product: CATSGGAGEARKNIQYF.